These T cell receptor beta chains were read from a single sample in a study of early T cells in non-severe SARS-CoV-2 infection. MiXCR, applied by TCRdb to the 5' RACE reads, yields one record per CDR3 protein. The sample lists roughly 38,000 distinct CDR3 sequences, nearly 6% seen once, with less than 8.5% in the top ten. Material for sequencing was whole blood. All receptors come from an adult who was a healthcare worker with PCR-confirmed SARS-CoV-2 infection or an uninfected control (not recorded which). The CDR3 runs from the conserved cysteine through the conserved F or W.

V gene,J gene,CDR3 protein
TRBV12-5,TRBJ1-2,CASGLGDRNYGYTF
TRBV6-6,TRBJ2-7,CASSSGGPYEQYF
TRBV12-3/TRBV12-4,TRBJ1-4,CASTSRRGNEKLFF
TRBV9,TRBJ1-1,CASSFGLNTEAFF
TRBV19,TRBJ2-1,CASSMSGGFWEQFF
TRBV6-1,TRBJ1-1,CASRTMNTEAFF
TRBV4-2,TRBJ1-3,CASSQFTGNSGNTIYF
TRBV7-6,TRBJ2-1,CASSLVRGGAANEQFF
TRBV20-1,TRBJ1-5,CSASGADSNQPQHF
TRBV20-1,TRBJ2-7,CSGVAGGDEQYF
TRBV30,TRBJ1-5,CAWRGETSNQPQHF
TRBV10-3,TRBJ2-7,CALSSGTSEQYF
TRBV2,TRBJ1-2,CASRGTGIYYGYTF
TRBV7-2,TRBJ2-1,CASSPKTGHNEQFF
TRBV20-1,TRBJ1-4,CSARPQVDRYEKLFF
TRBV20-1,TRBJ1-1,CSARETGMNTEAFF
TRBV20-1,TRBJ2-3,CSAPLAGGSTDTQYF
TRBV19,TRBJ1-4,CASATGGKEEKLFF
TRBV29-1,TRBJ1-3,CSAERAGNTIYF
TRBV29-1,TRBJ1-1,CSVEGNTEAFF
TRBV3-2,TRBJ2-1,CARAFVGPTPYNEQFF
TRBV11-1,TRBJ2-7,CASSRTGTSYEQYF
TRBV5-1,TRBJ1-1,CASRVNTEAFF
TRBV20-1,TRBJ2-5,CSARKPSSQETQYF
TRBV14,TRBJ1-2,CASSRGQGASNYGYTF
TRBV3-1,TRBJ2-5,CASSEERTPDQETQYF
TRBV29-1,TRBJ2-5,CSAGQETQYF
TRBV3-1,TRBJ1-5,CASSLRTGGNQPQHF
TRBV7-8,TRBJ2-3,CASALETSTDTQYF
TRBV12-3/TRBV12-4,TRBJ2-1,CASSLVVTQGFF
TRBV7-9,TRBJ2-3,CATTGTGATDTQYF
TRBV5-1,TRBJ2-5,CASSPGRDQGTQYF
TRBV20-1,TRBJ1-5,CSARMGQGNQPQHF
TRBV6-4,TRBJ2-1,CASSTSGQGSYEQFF
TRBV3-1,TRBJ1-1,CASSPGTNPNTEAFF
TRBV19,TRBJ1-1,CASTNGQSNTEAFF
TRBV29-1,TRBJ2-1,CSVEDRPGQQFF
TRBV5-1,TRBJ1-1,CASSLTENTEAFF
TRBV12-3/TRBV12-4,TRBJ1-6,CASSSPFDSPLHF
TRBV7-2,TRBJ2-1,CASSFPGSYNEQFF
TRBV24-1,TRBJ2-7,CATSDASPPYEQYF
TRBV7-9,TRBJ2-7,CASSFGSEQYF
TRBV6-1,TRBJ1-2,CASSELYFYGYTF
TRBV10-1,TRBJ2-3,CASSEGGLAGGGADTQYF
TRBV5-1,TRBJ2-2,CASSPEGGLNTGELFF
TRBV6-6,TRBJ1-1,CASYTRGTEAFF
TRBV10-3,TRBJ1-4,CAITGGGTNEKLFF
TRBV12-3/TRBV12-4,TRBJ2-3,CASSLFGRSTDTQYF
TRBV11-1,TRBJ1-1,CASSLSTGRRGLVTEAFF
TRBV2,TRBJ2-3,CASSQRLTDTQYF
TRBV29-1,TRBJ2-1,CSVDGRISYNEQFF
TRBV29-1,TRBJ2-5,CSVEASAETQYF
TRBV6-1,TRBJ2-5,CASSSVMAGGMETQYF
TRBV5-1,TRBJ2-1,CASSLGQYNEQFF
TRBV5-4,TRBJ1-5,CASSQGPTAYSNQPQHF
TRBV11-2,TRBJ2-7,CASSPTRGVYEQYF
TRBV4-2,TRBJ2-7,CASSLPRRFGYEQYF
TRBV4-1,TRBJ1-5,CASSHVGRRNQPQHF